This T cell receptor (beta chain) is from a study of blood T cell repertoires in COVID-19. At the level of the study: Sites across the United States, Italy and Spain contributed samples from acute and convalescent COVID-19. Nucleic acid was either cDNA or gDNA, and it came from T cells, B-cell-depleted T cells, or PBMCs.

This CDR3 contains 11 residues. V was shortened by 4 bases and J by 5 bases, with 4 bases between the two germline ends. The germline V gene encodes CDR1 SGHNT and CDR2 YYREEE (reference sequence). As processed by the authors: Cell counts per sample came from amplifying reference gene primers. Using immunoSEQ multiplex PCR, the repertoire was profiled, and TCRdb retains in-frame clones only, with some absent. Clone size and V and J calls were adopted from that table, with D and trimming inferred from the DNA. Among 120,000 or so clones listed, 84% were seen once. The TCR was taken from a woman in her 30s who had recovered from COVID-19. Sequencing was done on a sample of peripheral blood. The V call is TRBV5-4, the J call TRBJ2-1; D remains unclear. The CDR3 spells CASSTNNEQFF. Written as DNA, the CDR3 is TGTGCCAGCAGCACTAACAATGAGCAGTTCTTC.